By share, the clone carrying this T cell receptor (beta chain) counts as hyperexpanded. As originally analysed: Amplified reference gene primers provided the basis for estimating nucleated cell counts. Here immunoSEQ multiplex PCR was the method, and the copy in TCRdb shows in-frame clones only, minus some. From that table come the V and J calls and clone size; the DNA was used to work out D and trimming. The sample includes around 200,000 clones, about 86% of them seen just once. This sample was taken from a study of blood T cell repertoires in COVID-19. About the research overall: Acute and convalescent COVID-19 specimens originated in the United States, Italy and Spain. Nucleic acid was either cDNA or gDNA, and it came from T cells, B-cell-depleted T cells, or PBMCs.

The germline V gene has CDR1 GTSNPN and CDR2 SVGIG (reference sequence). V dropped 4 bases and J dropped 5 bases, with 10 bases sitting between them. The CDR3 contains 12 residues. V and J are TRBV30 and TRBJ2-3, with a weak D call TRBD2 (5 bases). What was sequenced was peripheral blood. The TCR originated in a man younger than 45 with active or convalescent COVID-19. CDR3 amino acids: CAWTSTQDTQYF. In nucleotides, the CDR3 is TGTGCCTGGACTAGCACCCAAGATACGCAGTATTTT.